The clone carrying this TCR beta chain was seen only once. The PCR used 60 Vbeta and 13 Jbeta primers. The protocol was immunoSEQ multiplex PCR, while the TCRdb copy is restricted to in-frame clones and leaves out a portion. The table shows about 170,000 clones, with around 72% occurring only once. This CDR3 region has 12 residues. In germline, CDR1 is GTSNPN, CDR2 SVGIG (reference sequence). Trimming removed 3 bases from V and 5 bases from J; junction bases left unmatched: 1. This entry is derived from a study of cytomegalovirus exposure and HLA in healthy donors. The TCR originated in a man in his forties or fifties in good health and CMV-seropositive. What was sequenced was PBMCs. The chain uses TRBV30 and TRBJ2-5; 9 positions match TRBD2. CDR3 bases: TGTGCCTGGAGGCTAGCGGGGGAGACCCAGTACTTC. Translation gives CAWRLAGETQYF.